A single sample is the source of the 15 T cell receptor beta chains below, sequenced in a study of shared clonotypes between healthy human individuals. Sequencing was performed with immunoSEQ multiplex PCR; in TCRdb, only in-frame clones are kept and a portion is missing. Of about 79,000 clones listed, about 65% are singletons. Sequenced sample: memory CD8+ T cells sorted from blood. Subset in this sample: CD45RO+ cells pooled with CCR7-negative TemRA cells. These receptors all stem from a young man in good health.

For the CDR3, the DNA is TGTGCCAGCAGTTTGACCTCTTCTTACGAGCAGTACTTC. It translates to CASSLTSSYEQYF. V is TRBV27 and J is TRBJ2-7, with D unclear. The V gene's germline CDR1 is MNHEY and CDR2 SMNVEV (reference sequence). Trimming cost V 3 bases and J 4 bases, with 10 bases left between them. The CDR3 spans 13 residues.

V gene TRBV7-9 combines with J gene TRBJ2-1; the D gene is possibly TRBD2 (5 bases). V shed 5 bases and J shed 6 bases, with 8 bases lying between them. There are 12 residues in the CDR3. The V gene's germline CDR1 is SEHNR and CDR2 FQNEAQ (reference sequence). CDR3 sequence: CASSRGLNEQFF. In DNA form, the CDR3 reads TGTGCCAGCAGCCGCGGGCTCAATGAGCAGTTCTTC.

This rearrangement joins TRBV5-1 to TRBJ1-1, with 8 nucleotides matching TRBD1. The V segment lost 0 bases and the J segment 0 bases; nucleotides outside the gene matches: 4. Germline V gene lookup returns CDR1 SGHRS and CDR2 YFSETQ. CDR3 length: 16 residues. Here the CDR3 reads CASSLVTGAMNTEAFF. Written as DNA, the CDR3 is TGCGCCAGCAGCTTGGTGACAGGGGCGATGAACACTGAAGCTTTCTTT.

The J gene is TRBJ2-1, the V gene TRBV19, with 8 bases fitting TRBD2. Trimming removed 6 bases from V and 0 bases from J; junction bases left unmatched: 4. In germline, CDR1 is LNHDA, CDR2 SQIVND (reference sequence). The CDR3 totals 15 residues. The CDR3 reads CASSPSGSSYNEQFF. The CDR3 nucleotides read TGTGCCAGTAGCCCAAGCGGGAGCTCCTACAATGAGCAGTTCTTC.

This sequence joins TRBV5-1 and TRBJ2-3; 7 bases match TRBD2. The germline V gene has CDR1 SGHRS and CDR2 YFSETQ. Trimming removed 0 bases from V and 1 base from J; junction bases left unmatched: 5. The CDR3 runs 16 residues. CDR3 region: CASSLANLAGTDTQYF. In nucleotides, the CDR3 is TGCGCCAGCAGCTTGGCCAACCTAGCGGGCACAGATACGCAGTATTTT.

The rearrangement uses TRBV7-2 and TRBJ2-7; D may be TRBD1 (6 bases). In germline, CDR1 is SGHTA, CDR2 FQGNSA. This CDR3 has 17 residues. Trimming took off 0 bases at V and 3 bases at J, with 18 bases between the two ends. The CDR3 spells CASSLAHGTLLDYEQYF. The CDR3 DNA reads as TGTGCCAGCAGCTTAGCGCATGGGACACTTCTCGACTACGAGCAGTACTTC.

The V gene is TRBV6-5, the J gene TRBJ2-7; the match to TRBD1 covers 7 bases. V shed 6 bases, J shed 2 bases, and the junction held 7 bases outside the gene matches. This CDR3 region has 14 residues. Germline V gives CDR1 MNHEY, CDR2 SVGAGI. Here the CDR3 DNA reads TGTGCCAGCAGCCTTACCGGGACAGCCTACGAGCAGTACTTC. It codes for CASSLTGTAYEQYF.

V usage is TRBV5-6 and J usage is TRBJ2-1; 10 nucleotides line up with TRBD2. The ends lost 0 bases at V and 8 bases at J; junction bases unmatched: 8. Per the germline V gene, CDR1 is SGHDT and CDR2 is YYEEEE. The CDR3 has 16 residues. CDR3 amino acids: CASSLAALAGRDEQFF. CDR3 bases: TGTGCCAGCAGCTTGGCCGCACTAGCGGGGCGGGATGAGCAGTTCTTC.

The chain uses TRBV29-1 and TRBJ2-7, with 8 bases matching TRBD2. J gave up 2 bases and V 4 bases, and 7 bases lay outside the gene matches. The CDR3 is 14 amino acids. Germline V gene sequence: CDR1 SQVTM, CDR2 ANQGSEA. The CDR3 DNA reads as TGCAGCGTTGGGAGGGCGGGAGGAACCTACGAGCAGTACTTC. Its protein product is CSVGRAGGTYEQYF.

This clone was seen only once. The chain couples TRBV18 to TRBJ2-1; D is ambiguous. Trimming took 3 bases from V and 2 from J, leaving 8 bases between them. CDR3 length equals 14 residues. Germline lookup yields CDR1 KGHSH and CDR2 LQKENI. CDR3 DNA sequence: TGTGCCAGCTCACCCGGATCCACCTACAATGAGCAGTTCTTC. Translating it yields CASSPGSTYNEQFF.

This clone was recorded once. V and J are TRBV9 and TRBJ2-3; D gene uncertain. Deletions cut 4 bases from V and 2 bases from J, with 23 bases between. Germline V CDR1 and CDR2: SGDLS, YYNGEE. The CDR3 loop spans 18 amino acids. CDR3: CASSTYAYGSLPTDTQYF. The DNA for the CDR3 is TGTGCCAGCAGCACGTACGCGTACGGATCGCTGCCCACAGATACGCAGTATTTT.

The genes are TRBV29-1 and TRBJ1-4; 7 bases align to TRBD1. This CDR3 spans 12 amino acids. With 4 bases clipped from V and 8 bases from J, the junction kept 4 bases outside the gene matches. The germline V gene has CDR1 SQVTM and CDR2 ANQGSEA. The CDR3 here is CSVGSGGEKLFF. Written as DNA, the CDR3 is TGCAGCGTTGGTTCAGGGGGGGAAAAACTGTTTTTT.

The genes are TRBV7-9 and TRBJ1-1, with 9 nucleotides matching TRBD1. This CDR3 spans 17 amino acids. Germline loops: CDR1 SEHNR, CDR2 FQNEAQ (reference sequence). V lost 3 bases, J lost 0 bases, and 8 bases stayed unmatched. For the CDR3, the DNA is TGTGCCAGCAGCTTTATTACAGGGGGCTTAATGAACACTGAAGCTTTCTTT. Amino acid sequence: CASSFITGGLMNTEAFF.

The chain joins TRBV28 to TRBJ1-5, with D unclear. From germline, CDR1 is MDHEN and CDR2 SYDVKM. V lost 3 bases and J lost 4, with 22 bases in between. The CDR3 is 18 amino acids. Written as DNA, the CDR3 is TGTGCCAGCAGTTTTTTCCCATTCCCAGTTGTGGGAAATCAGCCCCAGCATTTT. This sequence encodes CASSFFPFPVVGNQPQHF.

The V gene is TRBV14, the J gene TRBJ2-1; possible D gene TRBD1, 6 bases. The germline CDR1 and CDR2 sequences are SGHDN and FVKESK. The V and J ends lost 3 bases and 0 bases respectively, with 12 bases between them. The CDR3 length is 16 residues. CDR3 nucleotides: TGTGCCAGCAGCCACCAGGGGTTTGGCTCCTACAATGAGCAGTTCTTC. It codes for CASSHQGFGSYNEQFF.